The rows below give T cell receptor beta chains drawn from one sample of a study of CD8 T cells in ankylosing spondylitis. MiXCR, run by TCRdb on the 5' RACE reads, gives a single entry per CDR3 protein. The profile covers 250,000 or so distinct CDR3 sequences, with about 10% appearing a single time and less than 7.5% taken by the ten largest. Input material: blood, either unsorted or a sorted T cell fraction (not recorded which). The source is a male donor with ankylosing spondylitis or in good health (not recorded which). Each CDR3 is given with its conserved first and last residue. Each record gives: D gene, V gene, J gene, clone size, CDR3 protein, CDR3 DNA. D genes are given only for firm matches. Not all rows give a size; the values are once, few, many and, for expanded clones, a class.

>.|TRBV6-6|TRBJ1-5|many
CASMAGAGQPQHF
TGTGCCAGCATGGCAGGGGCCGGACAGCCCCAGCATTTT
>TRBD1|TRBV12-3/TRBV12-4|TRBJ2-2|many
CASIPGTVTGELFF
TGTGCCAGCATCCCCGGGACAGTGACCGGGGAGCTGTTTTTT
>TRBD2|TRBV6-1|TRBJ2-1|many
CASSESLAGSSYNEQFF
TGTGCCAGCAGTGAATCCCTAGCGGGGAGCTCCTACAATGAGCAGTTCTTC
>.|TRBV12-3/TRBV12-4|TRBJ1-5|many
CASSLKTWWGSSNQPQHF
TGTGCCAGCAGTCTGAAGACCTGGTGGGGATCGAGCAATCAGCCCCAGCATTTT
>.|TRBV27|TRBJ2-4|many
CASSEVHGGAKNIQYF
TGTGCCAGCAGTGAAGTCCACGGGGGAGCCAAAAACATTCAGTACTTC
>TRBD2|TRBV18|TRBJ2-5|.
CASSPLAGDQETQYF
TGTGCCAGCTCACCACTAGCGGGGGATCAAGAGACCCAGTACTTC
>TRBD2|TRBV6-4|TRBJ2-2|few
CASSDSPSGANTGELFF
TGTGCCAGCAGTGACTCTCCTAGCGGGGCAAACACCGGGGAGCTGTTTTTT
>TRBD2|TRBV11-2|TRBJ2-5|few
CASSAGTSGIETQYF
TGTGCCAGCAGCGCGGGGACTAGCGGGATAGAGACCCAGTACTTC
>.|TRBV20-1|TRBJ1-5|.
CSARDLGGEFEPQHF
TGCAGTGCTAGAGATCTGGGAGGCGAATTTGAGCCCCAGCATTTT
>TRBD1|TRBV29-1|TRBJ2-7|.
CSVGGQGALELNPYEQYF
TGCAGCGTTGGGGGACAGGGGGCCTTGGAACTCAACCCCTACGAGCAGTACTTC
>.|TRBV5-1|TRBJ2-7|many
CASSLVGAGYEQYF
TGCGCCAGCAGCTTGGTTGGGGCTGGGTACGAGCAGTACTTC
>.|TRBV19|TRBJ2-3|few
CASSIESGTDTQYF
TGTGCCAGTAGTATTGAGTCTGGCACAGATACGCAGTATTTT
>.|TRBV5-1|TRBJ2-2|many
CASSSPSGTGELFF
TGCGCCAGCAGCTCCCCGAGTGGGACCGGGGAGCTGTTTTTT
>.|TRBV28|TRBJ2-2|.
CASSPTQPGGSTGELFF
TGTGCCAGCAGTCCAACACAGCCAGGGGGGAGCACCGGGGAGCTGTTTTTT
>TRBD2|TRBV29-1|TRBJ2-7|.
CSVRSGRAYEQYF
TGCAGCGTTCGGAGCGGGAGGGCCTACGAGCAGTACTTC
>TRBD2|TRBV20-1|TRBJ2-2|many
CSARNPAGGGTGELFF
TGCAGTGCTAGAAATCCAGCGGGGGGCGGAACCGGGGAGCTGTTTTTT
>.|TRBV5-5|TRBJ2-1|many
CASRLDGNEQFF
TGTGCCAGCAGACTGGACGGGAATGAGCAGTTCTTC
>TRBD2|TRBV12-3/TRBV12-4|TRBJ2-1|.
CASSLEWGAGGYNEQFF
TGTGCCAGCAGTTTAGAATGGGGGGCGGGGGGCTACAATGAGCAGTTCTTC
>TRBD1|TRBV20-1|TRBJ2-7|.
CSARLRTGGYEQYF
TGCAGTGCTAGGCTAAGGACAGGGGGCTACGAGCAGTACTTC
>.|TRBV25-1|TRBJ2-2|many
CASSEGGHYTGELFF
TGTGCCAGCAGTGAAGGGGGCCACTACACCGGGGAGCTGTTTTTT
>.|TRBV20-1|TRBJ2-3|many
CSARGSLHSTDTQYF
TGCAGTGCTAGAGGCAGCTTGCACAGCACAGATACGCAGTATTTT
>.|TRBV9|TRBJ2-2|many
CASSTSGWSTGELFF
TGTGCCAGCAGCACCTCGGGGTGGTCCACCGGGGAGCTGTTTTTT
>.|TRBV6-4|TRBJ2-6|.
CASSADMAGANVLTF
TGTGCCAGCAGCGCGGACATGGCTGGGGCCAACGTCCTGACTTTC
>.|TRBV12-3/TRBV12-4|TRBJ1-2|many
CASSSPGFGYTF
TGTGCCAGCAGCTCCCCTGGATTTGGCTACACCTTC
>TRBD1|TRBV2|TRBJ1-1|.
CASRAGTGLTEAFF
TGTGCCAGCAGGGCCGGGACAGGGCTAACTGAAGCTTTCTTT
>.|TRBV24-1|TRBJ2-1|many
CATPKSPLLNEQFF
TGTGCCACGCCTAAATCTCCCCTTCTTAATGAGCAGTTCTTC
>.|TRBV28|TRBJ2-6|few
CASSVIPGAGANVLTF
TGTGCCAGCAGTGTCATTCCGGGAGCTGGGGCCAACGTCCTGACTTTC
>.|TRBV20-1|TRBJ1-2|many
CSAREAGYGYTF
TGCAGTGCTAGAGAAGCAGGCTATGGCTACACCTTC
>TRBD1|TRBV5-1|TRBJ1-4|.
CASSSGTGREKLFF
TGCGCCAGCAGCTCCGGGACAGGGAGAGAAAAACTGTTTTTT
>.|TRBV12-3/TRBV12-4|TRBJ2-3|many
CASSLEHGRDTQYF
TGTGCCAGCAGTTTAGAGCACGGGAGAGATACGCAGTATTTT
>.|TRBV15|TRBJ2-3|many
CATSRDRRRSTDTQYF
TGTGCCACCAGCAGAGATCGTAGGCGGAGCACAGATACGCAGTATTTT
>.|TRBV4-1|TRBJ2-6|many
CASSQGRRSSGANVLTF
TGCGCCAGCAGCCAAGGACGGCGAAGCTCTGGGGCCAACGTCCTGACTTTC
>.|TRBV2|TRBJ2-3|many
CASRKDSNTDTQYF
TGTGCCAGCAGAAAGGACAGCAACACAGATACGCAGTATTTT
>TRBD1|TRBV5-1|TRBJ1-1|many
CASSRGTGIMNTEAFF
TGCGCCAGCAGTAGGGGGACAGGTATCATGAACACTGAAGCTTTCTTT
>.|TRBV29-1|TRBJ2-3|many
CSVALTRGGTDTQYF
TGCAGCGTCGCCCTGACTAGGGGGGGCACAGATACGCAGTATTTT
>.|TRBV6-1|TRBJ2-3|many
CASRDGDSTDTQYF
TGTGCCAGCAGAGATGGTGATTCCACAGATACGCAGTATTTT
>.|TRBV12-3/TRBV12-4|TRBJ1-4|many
CASGLGGSNEKLFF
TGTGCCAGCGGCCTAGGGGGAAGTAATGAAAAACTGTTTTTT
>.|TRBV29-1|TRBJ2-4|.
CSGWLAKNIQYF
TGCAGCGGTTGGTTAGCCAAAAACATTCAGTACTTC
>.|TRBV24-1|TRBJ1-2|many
CATSDEPSRGYTF
TGTGCCACCAGTGATGAGCCCTCCAGGGGCTACACCTTC
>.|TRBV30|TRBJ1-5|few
CAWKGEMNQPQHF
TGTGCCTGGAAGGGAGAGATGAATCAGCCCCAGCATTTT
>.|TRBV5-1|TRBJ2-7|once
CASSLVATRGDEQYF
TGCGCCAGCAGCTTGGTGGCTACCCGTGGGGACGAGCAGTACTTC
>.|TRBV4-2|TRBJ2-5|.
CASSKRGWETQYF
TGTGCCAGCAGCAAGAGGGGGTGGGAGACCCAGTACTTC
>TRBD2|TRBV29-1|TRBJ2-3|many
CSVEAGADTQYF
TGCAGCGTTGAGGCGGGAGCAGATACGCAGTATTTT
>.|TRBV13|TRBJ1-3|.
CASSRGGFSGNTIYF
TGTGCCAGCAGCAGAGGCGGGTTCTCTGGAAACACCATATATTTT
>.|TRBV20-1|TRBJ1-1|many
CSARSTADTEAFF
TGCAGTGCAAGAAGTACAGCGGACACTGAAGCTTTCTTT
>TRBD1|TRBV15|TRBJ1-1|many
CATSRGAGGTEAFF
TGTGCCACCAGCAGAGGGGCAGGGGGCACTGAAGCTTTCTTT
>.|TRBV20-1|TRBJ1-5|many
CSARVVKKRTGVGGNQPQHF
TGCAGTGCTAGAGTGGTAAAAAAGAGGACCGGAGTAGGGGGCAATCAGCCCCAGCATTTT
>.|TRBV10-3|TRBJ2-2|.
CAIGDSTGELFF
TGTGCCATCGGGGACTCCACCGGGGAGCTGTTTTTT
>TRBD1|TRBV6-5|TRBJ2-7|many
CASSYSSPGGAPYEQYF
TGTGCCAGCAGTTACTCGAGCCCAGGGGGCGCGCCCTACGAGCAGTACTTC
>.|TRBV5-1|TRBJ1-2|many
CASSLRTASYGYTF
TGCGCCAGCAGCTTGAGGACAGCTTCTTATGGCTACACCTTC
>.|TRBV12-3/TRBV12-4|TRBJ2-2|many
CASSPRFPNTGELFF
TGTGCCAGCAGTCCCCGATTTCCGAACACCGGGGAGCTGTTTTTT
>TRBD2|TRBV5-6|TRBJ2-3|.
CAWRVGLAEDTQYF
TGTGCCTGGCGAGTGGGACTAGCGGAAGATACGCAGTATTTT
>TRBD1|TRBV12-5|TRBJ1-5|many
CASGSGTGGQPQHF
TGTGCTAGTGGCTCTGGGACAGGGGGTCAGCCCCAGCATTTT